This T cell receptor (beta chain) was identified during a study of cytomegalovirus exposure and HLA in healthy donors. Study-level background: About 85 million unique TCRs from HLA-typed donors were held in an early release of data.

Trimming removed 9 bases at V and 7 bases at J, with 20 bases between. This CDR3 contains 14 residues. Germline-derived CDR1 and CDR2 are SGHNT and YYREEE (reference sequence). Primers: 60 Vbeta forward and 13 Jbeta reverse. Libraries were prepared by immunoSEQ multiplex PCR; TCRdb keeps only in-frame clonotypes and omits some of them. The table includes more than 150,000 clones, approximately 80% detected once. This receptor was obtained from a woman between 45 and 65 years old in good health and CMV-seropositive. The chain combines TRBV5-4 with TRBJ2-1, with D perhaps TRBD2 (7 bases). Sequences were obtained from PBMCs. The CDR3 DNA sequence: TGTGCCACAACTAAGGGGGGGGGTTTTAATGAGCAGTTCTTC. This sequence encodes CATTKGGGFNEQFF.